The 27 T cell receptor beta chains listed next were all sequenced from one sample in a study of cytomegalovirus exposure and HLA in healthy donors. Profiled with immunoSEQ multiplex PCR; TCRdb holds only in-frame clones, not every one. Of around 140,000 clones in the sample, about 88% were seen once. The sample consisted of PBMCs. The receptors derive from a man aged 18 to 35 in good health and CMV-seropositive.

The chain joins TRBV7-3 to TRBJ2-7; D is perhaps TRBD2 (5 bases). Looked up from germline, CDR1 is SGHTA and CDR2 is FQGTGA. CDR3 size: 15 residues. V was trimmed by 2 bases and J by 5 bases, leaving 16 bases between them. Written as DNA, the CDR3 is TGTGCCAGCAGCTTAGATTCGGGATCAAGGAACGAGCAGTACTTC. Residues: CASSLDSGSRNEQYF. Full variable domain (missing parts from reference TRBV7-3 and TRBJ2-7): GAGVSQTPSNKVTEKGKYVELRCDPISGHTALYWYRQSLGQGPEFLIYFQGTGAADDSGLPNDRFFAVRPEGSVSTLKIQRTERGDSAVYLCASSLDSGSRNEQYFGPGTRLTVT.

The V call is TRBV4-2, the J call TRBJ2-5; 10 bases agree with TRBD2. With V trimmed by 1 base and J by 2 bases, 10 bases remained unmatched. CDR3 length: 18 residues. CDR1 LGHNA and CDR2 YNFKEQ come from the germline V gene. CDR3 loop: CASSQVLSGGGNQETQYF. CDR3 bases: TGTGCCAGCAGCCAAGTTTTAAGCGGGGGGGGAAATCAAGAGACCCAGTACTTC.

V and J are TRBV14 and TRBJ1-1, with D unclear. V gave up 1 base and J gave up 5 bases, with 14 bases separating them. Germline CDR1 reads SGHDN; CDR2 reads FVKESK. The CDR3 is made up of 15 amino acids. The CDR3 protein is CASSQGRMTGTEAFF. The CDR3 DNA sequence: TGTGCCAGCAGCCAAGGCAGGATGACGGGAACTGAAGCTTTCTTT. The variable domain in full, with the rest retrieved from reference TRBV14 and TRBJ1-1, is EAGVTQFPSHSVIEKGQTVTLRCDPISGHDNLYWYRRVMGKEIKFLLHFVKESKQDESGMPNNRFLAERTGGTYSTLKVQPAELEDSGVYFCASSQGRMTGTEAFFGQGTRLTVV.

CDR3 nucleotides: TGTGCCAGCAGCCTTAGGGGTGACACCGGGGAGCTGTTTTTT. Amino acid sequence: CASSLRGDTGELFF. The rearrangement joins TRBV14 to TRBJ2-2; D is perhaps TRBD1 (5 bases). The V gene lost 4 bases and the J gene lost 3 bases, with 9 bases spanning the gap. The CDR3 sequence is 14 residues long. Per germline, CDR1 SGHDN and CDR2 FVKESK.

This chain joins TRBV7-2 and TRBJ2-1, with a tentative D call TRBD2 (5 bases). CDR1 is SGHTA and CDR2 is FQGNSA in the germline V gene. Trimming shortened V by 3 bases and J by 6 bases, and 12 bases separated the two germline ends. This CDR3 region has 14 residues. The CDR3 loop reads CASSFRPRGNEQFF. CDR3 DNA sequence: TGTGCCAGCAGCTTTCGGCCCCGGGGCAATGAGCAGTTCTTC.

This rearrangement joins TRBV19 to TRBJ1-5; 9 bases align to TRBD1. The trim removed 8 bases at V and 5 bases at J, leaving 7 bases unmatched. Germline lookup yields CDR1 LNHDA and CDR2 SQIVND (reference sequence). The length of the CDR3 is 14 residues. The CDR3 sequence is CASAGQGRYQPQHF. The DNA of the CDR3 is TGTGCCAGTGCTGGACAGGGGCGTTATCAGCCCCAGCATTTT. The full variable domain, in which reference TRBV19 and TRBJ1-5 provide the parts outside the CDR3, is DGGITQSPKYLFRKEGQNVTLSCEQNLNHDAMYWYRQDPGQGLRLIYYSQIVNDFQKGDIAEGYSVSREKKESFPLTVTSAQKNPTAFYLCASAGQGRYQPQHFGDGTRLSIL.

The rearrangement joins TRBV2 to TRBJ2-2; a weak D match, TRBD1 (6 bases). The CDR3 length is 14 residues. Germline CDR1 reads SNHLY; CDR2 reads FYNNEI. Deletions cut 4 bases from V and 6 bases from J, with 12 bases between. The CDR3 loop is CASSVKEGAGELFF. The CDR3 DNA sequence: TGTGCCAGCAGTGTTAAAGAGGGGGCCGGGGAGCTGTTTTTT.

V is TRBV27 and J is TRBJ2-1; TRBD2 aligns across 12 bases. The germline CDR1 and CDR2 sequences are MNHEY and SMNVEV (reference sequence). The CDR3 has 16 residues. The V and J ends lost 3 bases and 9 bases, in that order; junction bases with no gene match: 9. The CDR3 sequence is CASSLGPLAGGSEQFF. CDR3 in DNA: TGTGCCAGCAGTTTGGGCCCACTAGCGGGAGGTAGTGAGCAGTTCTTC.

This chain links TRBV11-2 with TRBJ2-3; D gene unclear. Trimming cost V 1 base and J 0 bases, with 11 bases left between them. The CDR3 sequence is 16 residues long. Germline lookup yields CDR1 SGHAT and CDR2 FQNNGV. For the CDR3, the DNA is TGTGCCAGCAGCTTAGGACATCTCTTCAGCACAGATACGCAGTATTTT. Translating it yields CASSLGHLFSTDTQYF.

The chain employs TRBV11-2 and TRBJ1-1, with 7 bases that match TRBD1. Trimming took 1 base from V and 5 from J; bases not matched to a gene: 10. Germline V CDR1 and CDR2: SGHAT, FQNNGV. The CDR3 length is 16 residues. CDR3 DNA: TGTGCCAGCAGCTTAGCCAACCCAGGGGGAAGGACTGAAGCTTTCTTT. This gives the protein CASSLANPGGRTEAFF. The whole variable domain, remainder taken from reference TRBV11-2 and TRBJ1-1, is EAGVAQSPRYKIIEKRQSVAFWCNPISGHATLYWYQQILGQGPKLLIQFQNNGVVDDSQLPKDRFSAERLKGVDSTLKIQPAKLEDSAVYLCASSLANPGGRTEAFFGQGTRLTVV.

The chain links TRBV29-1 to TRBJ2-7, with TRBD1 matching over 9 bases. The V and J ends lost 6 bases and 2 bases, in that order; junction bases with no gene match: 8. The CDR3 covers 14 residues. CDR1 and CDR2 (germline): SQVTM, ANQGSEA. The CDR3 loop reads CSVNQRQGAYEQYF. Here the CDR3 DNA reads TGCAGCGTGAATCAGAGACAGGGGGCCTACGAGCAGTACTTC.

V usage is TRBV5-1 and J usage is TRBJ2-7; D is unclear. V lost 0 bases to trimming and J lost 2 bases, with 12 bases between them. From germline, CDR1 is SGHRS and CDR2 YFSETQ. The CDR3 covers 15 residues. CDR3 loop: CASSLDLFAPYEQYF. CDR3 nucleotides: TGCGCCAGCAGCTTGGACCTATTTGCCCCCTACGAGCAGTACTTC.

The chain recombines TRBV9 with TRBJ1-4; no reliable D call. The CDR3 extends over 15 amino acids. The germline V gene encodes CDR1 SGDLS and CDR2 YYNGEE. Trimming cost V 0 bases and J 2 bases, with 8 bases left between them. Written as DNA, the CDR3 is TGTGCCAGCAGCGTAGGACACGGTACTAATGAAAAACTGTTTTTT. This encodes CASSVGHGTNEKLFF.

The CDR3 nucleotides are TGTGCCAGCAGGGGAGCGGGGGCACCTTACAATGAGCAGTTCTTC. This codes for CASRGAGAPYNEQFF. This chain connects TRBV9 to TRBJ2-1; 8 nucleotides line up with TRBD2. Trimming at V came to 5 bases and at J to 4 bases, leaving 8 bases not matched to a gene. The CDR3 runs 15 residues. CDR1 SGDLS and CDR2 YYNGEE come from the germline V gene.

In this sample, this clone turned up a few times. The chain employs TRBV30 and TRBJ1-2, with D perhaps TRBD1 (5 bases). The CDR3 is made up of 13 amino acids. Germline V gene data show CDR1 as GTSNPN and CDR2 as SVGIG (reference sequence). The ends were cut back, 0 bases at V and 6 bases at J, with 11 bases in the middle. DNA for the CDR3: TGTGCCTGGAGTGTTAAAGGGGTCCATGGCTACACCTTC. Protein sequence: CAWSVKGVHGYTF.

J is TRBJ1-2 and V is TRBV6-5, with D tentatively TRBD1 (6 bases). CDR3 length: 13 residues. Germline V gene sequence: CDR1 MNHEY, CDR2 SVGAGI. Trimming removed 2 bases at V and 4 bases at J, with 8 bases between. The CDR3 bases are TGTGCCAGCAGTTACGGACAGATCTATGGCTACACCTTC. This translates into CASSYGQIYGYTF.

The J gene is TRBJ2-1, the V gene TRBV6-6; D is ambiguous. Germline V gene data show CDR1 as MNHNY and CDR2 as SVGAGI (reference sequence). This CDR3 is built from 16 residues. Trimming stripped 3 bases from V and 0 bases from J, with 12 bases between. CDR3 protein: CASSYSQATSYNEQFF. CDR3 coding DNA: TGTGCCAGCAGTTATTCCCAGGCTACCTCCTACAATGAGCAGTTCTTC.

The J gene is TRBJ1-4, the V gene TRBV5-1; 10 bases align to TRBD1. CDR3 length equals 16 residues. The germline CDR1 and CDR2 sequences are SGHRS and YFSETQ. Trimming removed 4 bases from V and 3 bases from J; junction bases left unmatched: 6. CDR3 DNA sequence: TGCGCCAGCAGCCAGTGGACAGGGGGAGCTAATGAAAAACTGTTTTTT. This gives the protein CASSQWTGGANEKLFF.

The chain links TRBV5-5 to TRBJ1-4; D unclear. CDR3 length: 13 amino acids. Germline V CDR1 and CDR2: SGHKS, YYEKEE (reference sequence). The V end lost 1 base, the J end lost 7 bases, and 8 bases lay between the germline ends. The CDR3 loop reads CASSLLVIEKLFF. CDR3 nucleotides: TGTGCCAGCAGCTTGTTAGTGATTGAAAAACTGTTTTTT.

CDR3: CASSPWTSGDRTGELFF. Written as DNA, the CDR3 is TGTGCCAGCTCACCTTGGACTAGCGGGGACCGCACCGGGGAGCTGTTTTTT. This chain links TRBV18 with TRBJ2-2, with TRBD2 matching 12 bases. The germline V gene encodes CDR1 KGHSH and CDR2 LQKENI. Trimming took 3 bases from V and 4 from J; bases not matched to a gene: 6. CDR3 length: 17 amino acids.

The rearrangement uses TRBV19 and TRBJ2-1, with D maybe TRBD2 (6 bases). The germline V gene encodes CDR1 LNHDA and CDR2 SQIVND (reference sequence). This CDR3 is 14 amino acids long. Trimming pared 3 bases from V and 7 bases from J, leaving 13 bases between. The CDR3 sequence is CASSIAGLKNEQFF. For the CDR3, the DNA is TGTGCCAGTAGTATCGCGGGACTTAAGAATGAGCAGTTCTTC.

The rearrangement joins TRBV19 to TRBJ2-7; TRBD2 matches 11 bases. CDR1 and CDR2 (germline): LNHDA, SQIVND (reference sequence). With V trimmed by 3 bases and J by 2 bases, 0 bases remained unmatched. This CDR3 has 14 amino acids. The CDR3 loop reads CASSMTSGTYEQYF. In nucleotides, the CDR3 is TGTGCCAGTAGTATGACTAGCGGGACCTACGAGCAGTACTTC.

The chain combines TRBV6-4 with TRBJ1-2, with D possibly being TRBD1 (5 bases). The CDR3 loop spans 13 amino acids. CDR1 and CDR2 from the germline V gene are MRHNA and SNTAGT. Trimming cost V 3 bases and J 3 bases, with 8 bases left between them. The chain's CDR3 is CASSETGYYGYTF. The CDR3 DNA reads TGTGCCAGCAGTGAAACAGGCTACTATGGCTACACCTTC.

CDR3 nucleotide sequence: TGTGCCAGCTCAACGACGGGACAGGGTGGAACTTTCTACGAGCAGTACTTC. This encodes CASSTTGQGGTFYEQYF. V gene TRBV18 combines with J gene TRBJ2-7; TRBD1 matches 9 bases. The CDR3 covers 17 residues. Unmatched junction bases numbered 14, after V lost 5 bases and J lost 3 bases. Germline V CDR1 and CDR2: KGHSH, LQKENI.

The CDR3 region is CAWSDLVGGSTQPQHF. In nucleotides, the CDR3 is TGTGCCTGGAGTGACCTGGTGGGGGGTAGCACCCAGCCCCAGCATTTT. The rearrangement uses TRBV30 and TRBJ1-5; possible D gene TRBD1, 5 bases. V was shortened by 1 base and J by 7 bases, with 20 bases between the two germline ends. This CDR3 region has 16 residues. Germline assignment: CDR1 GTSNPN and CDR2 SVGIG (reference sequence).

This chain joins TRBV6-1 and TRBJ1-5; D gene uncertain. CDR3 length: 15 amino acids. V lost 10 bases and J lost 2, with 18 bases in between. The V gene's germline CDR1 is MNHNS and CDR2 SASEGT. CDR3 in DNA: TGTGCCACCTCGCAGGCAAGGTGGGGCAATCAGCCCCAGCATTTT. It encodes CATSQARWGNQPQHF.

The chain joins TRBV30 to TRBJ1-3; TRBD1 matches at 7 bases. Germline V gene lookup returns CDR1 GTSNPN and CDR2 SVGIG (reference sequence). V lost 5 bases, J lost 0 bases, and 4 bases stayed unmatched. The CDR3 has 14 residues. The CDR3 sequence is CAWSTGLSGNTIYF. CDR3 bases: TGTGCCTGGTCGACAGGGCTCTCTGGAAACACCATATATTTT. Combining the CDR3 with reference TRBV30 and TRBJ1-3 gives the whole variable domain SQTIHQWPATLVQPVGSPLSLECTVEGTSNPNLYWYRQAAGRGLQLLFYSVGIGQISSEVPQNLSASRPQDRQFILSSKKLLLSDSGFYLCAWSTGLSGNTIYFGEGSWLTVV.